A selection of T cell receptor beta chains follows, all from one sample in a study of long-term antiretroviral therapy in people with HIV. TCRdb keeps only in-frame clones here, not all; method: immunoSEQ multiplex PCR. The sample lists tens of thousands of clones; 88% were seen once. The material was unsorted PBMCs, obtained 0.5 years after starting antiretroviral therapy. The source is a woman between 18 and 29 years old with HIV. The CDR3 runs from the conserved cysteine through the conserved F or W. The D gene is left open where the match is weak. Part of the rows lack a size; the others show once, few, many or a class for expanded clones.

TRBV6-6	TRBD2	15	TRBJ2-3	-	TGTGCCAGCAGATGGACTAGCGGGAGCACAGATACGCAGTATTTT	CASRWTSGSTDTQYF
TRBV7-9	-	14	TRBJ1-2	-	TGTGCCAGCAGGAGGGAGGCGGCTAACTATGGCTACACCTTC	CASRREAANYGYTF
TRBV7-9	-	15	TRBJ2-1	-	TGTGCCAGCAGAGAGCCGGGACACCTGTACAATGAGCAGTTCTTC	CASREPGHLYNEQFF
TRBV4-1	TRBD1	18	TRBJ1-1	-	TGCGCCAGCAGCCAAGGCGGAAAGACAGGGACCATGAACACTGAAGCTTTCTTT	CASSQGGKTGTMNTEAFF
TRBV6-6	TRBD2	14	TRBJ2-5	-	TGTGCCAGCAGTAGGGGTGTAGCGGGGGAGACCCAGTACTTC	CASSRGVAGETQYF
TRBV5-1	TRBD2	16	TRBJ2-1	-	TGCGCCAGCAGTTATACTAGCGGAGCCTCCTACAATGAGCAGTTCTTC	CASSYTSGASYNEQFF
TRBV27	-	17	TRBJ2-7	-	TGTGCCAGCAGTTTAATCGATACTGGTGGCAGGGCCCGCGAGCAGTACTTC	CASSLIDTGGRAREQYF
TRBV19	-	12	TRBJ1-2	-	TGTGCCATCTATATCAGGGGCTATGGCTACACCTTC	CAIYIRGYGYTF
TRBV7-9	-	18	TRBJ2-3	-	TGTGCCAGCAGCCCACCGTCGAAAAGGGCCCTCAGTAAAGATACGCAGTATTTT	CASSPPSKRALSKDTQYF
TRBV28	TRBD1	13	TRBJ1-1	-	TGTGCCAGCACACAGGGGGCTTTGACTGAAGCTTTCTTT	CASTQGALTEAFF
TRBV4-1	-	15	TRBJ2-7	-	TGCGCCAGCAGCCAAGAAAATCGGGGCTCCTACGAGCAGTACTTC	CASSQENRGSYEQYF
TRBV5-6	-	12	TRBJ1-1	-	TGTGCCAGCAGCTTGGGTGCAGGGCAAGCTTTCTTT	CASSLGAGQAFF
TRBV6-1	TRBD1	15	TRBJ1-3	-	TGTGCCAGCAGTCCAGTTCAGGGGGCCGGAAACACCATATATTTT	CASSPVQGAGNTIYF
TRBV6-6	TRBD2	16	TRBJ2-1	-	TGTGCCAGCAGTCTCACCGAGCGGGAGCCATACAATGAGCAGTTCTTC	CASSLTEREPYNEQFF
TRBV4-3	TRBD2	15	TRBJ2-7	-	TGCGCCAGCAGCCAAGGCCTAGCGGGAGTAAACGAGCAGTACTTC	CASSQGLAGVNEQYF
TRBV7-9	-	15	TRBJ1-3	-	TGTGCCAGCAGCTTCTCAGGGAACTCTGGAAACACCATATATTTT	CASSFSGNSGNTIYF
TRBV27	TRBD1	15	TRBJ2-3	-	TGTGCCAGCAGTCGTCCGGGACAGTTCACAGATACGCAGTATTTT	CASSRPGQFTDTQYF
TRBV27	-	17	TRBJ2-3	-	TGTGCCAGCAGCATTATAGGCGGGGTTCCTAGCACAGATACGCAGTATTTT	CASSIIGGVPSTDTQYF
TRBV2	-	16	TRBJ1-4	-	TGTGCCAGCAGGGACCGACTGGGTACGGTGCGTGAAAAACTGTTTTTT	CASRDRLGTVREKLFF
TRBV6-5	-	11	TRBJ2-7	few	TGTGCCAGCAGGAGAGCCTACGAGCAGTACTTC	CASRRAYEQYF
TRBV7-6	-	15	TRBJ2-5	-	TGTGCCAGCAGCTTAGTCGGTGACGGGGAGGAGACCCAGTACTTC	CASSLVGDGEETQYF
TRBV28	-	15	TRBJ2-5	once	TGTGCCAGCAGTCCCCGGTCGACTACGCAAGAGACCCAGTACTTC	CASSPRSTTQETQYF
TRBV11-3	TRBD2	15	TRBJ2-1	-	TGTGCCAGCAGCTCGCGACTAGCGGGAGTCAATGAGCAGTTCTTC	CASSSRLAGVNEQFF
TRBV5-1	TRBD2	17	TRBJ2-5	-	TGCGCCAGCAGCGCCGGACGGCTGCTAGCGGAACAAGAGACCCAGTACTTC	CASSAGRLLAEQETQYF
TRBV4-1	-	14	TRBJ2-7	-	TGCGCCAGCAGCCAATCGGTTATCCTGGCGCCAGGGTACTTC	CASSQSVILAPGYF
TRBV11-2	-	16	TRBJ1-4	-	TGTGCCAGCAGCTTAGATCGCGTGGCAACTAATGAAAAACTGTTTTTT	CASSLDRVATNEKLFF
TRBV7-2	-	16	TRBJ1-1	-	TGTGCCAGCAGCTTAAGCGTTGGGGCAGGGACCACTGAAGCTTTCTTT	CASSLSVGAGTTEAFF
TRBV6-5	-	12	TRBJ1-2	-	TGTGCCAGCAGCTATGACACTAACTTTATCACCTTC	CASSYDTNFITF
TRBV29-1	TRBD2	13	TRBJ2-7	-	TGCAGCGTTGACCTAGCGGAAAGCTACGAGCAGTACTTC	CSVDLAESYEQYF
TRBV27	-	13	TRBJ2-7	few	TGTGCCAGCAGTCCAGCGAGGGGATTGGGGCAGTACTTC	CASSPARGLGQYF
TRBV13	TRBD1	15	TRBJ2-7	-	TGTGCCAGCAGCCCTCGGACAGGGGATGTGGACGAGCAGTACTTC	CASSPRTGDVDEQYF
TRBV7-9	TRBD1	17	TRBJ1-1	-	TGTGCCAGCAGCCCCGATCTCCAGGGGGCCGGGAACACTGAAGCTTTCTTT	CASSPDLQGAGNTEAFF
TRBV7-9	TRBD1	16	TRBJ1-2	once	TGTGCCAGCAGCCCACCCAGAGAGTTTACAGGGGATGGCTACACCTTC	CASSPPREFTGDGYTF
TRBV5-1	-	15	TRBJ1-1	-	TGCGCCAGCAGAATAACAAGGACGACAGGCACTGAAGCTTTCTTT	CASRITRTTGTEAFF
TRBV5-5	-	16	TRBJ2-5	-	TGTGCCAGCAGCTTCGGACCGGGACGGGACCAAGAGACCCAGTACTTC	CASSFGPGRDQETQYF
TRBV13	-	12	TRBJ2-2	-	TGTGCCAGCAGCTCTTACACCGGGGAGCTGTTTTTT	CASSSYTGELFF
TRBV18	-	16	TRBJ1-3	-	TGTGCCAGCTCCCCGGCGTCGGGTCAGTCTGGAAACACCATATATTTT	CASSPASGQSGNTIYF
TRBV28	TRBD2	16	TRBJ2-4	-	TGTGCCAGCAGTTTGGGCGGGGGGTTAGCCAAAAACATTCAGTACTTC	CASSLGGGLAKNIQYF
TRBV7-3	-	18	TRBJ2-6	-	TGTGCCAGCAGCTTATTGGGTGCAGATATCTCTGGGGCCAACGTCCTGACTTTC	CASSLLGADISGANVLTF
TRBV2	TRBD1	12	TRBJ1-5	-	TGTGCCAGCACCAGGGGGAATCAGCCCCAGCATTTT	CASTRGNQPQHF
TRBV6-1	TRBD1	15	TRBJ1-5	-	TGTGCCAGCAACGACAGGGGCTATAGCAATCAGCCCCAGCATTTT	CASNDRGYSNQPQHF
TRBV28	-	17	TRBJ1-1	-	TGTGCCAGCAGTTCGTCTTATCAGGGAGGGATGAACACTGAAGCTTTCTTT	CASSSSYQGGMNTEAFF
TRBV5-1	TRBD2	13	TRBJ2-5	-	TGCGCCAGCAGCTGGGGGAGGGAAGAGACCCAGTACTTC	CASSWGREETQYF
TRBV4-1	-	13	TRBJ2-7	-	TGCGCCAGCAGCCAAGCCGGATCCCCAAACCAGTACTTC	CASSQAGSPNQYF
TRBV28	TRBD1	18	TRBJ2-2	-	TGTGCCAGCAGTTCCCTCTTCAGGGGGCGGTTAAACACCGGGGAGCTGTTTTTT	CASSSLFRGRLNTGELFF
TRBV28	-	13	TRBJ1-1	-	TGTGCCAGCAGTTTAGATGACATTTCTGAAGCTTTCTTT	CASSLDDISEAFF
TRBV7-3	-	14	TRBJ2-5	-	TGTGCCAGCAGCCCCACGGGACACTGGGAGACCCAGTACTTC	CASSPTGHWETQYF
TRBV11-3	-	14	TRBJ2-7	-	TGTGCCAGCAGCTTGCAGGGGTCCGACTACGAGCAGTACTTC	CASSLQGSDYEQYF
TRBV6-6	-	15	TRBJ1-3	-	TGTGCCAGCAGCATAGGACAGAGCTCTGGAAACACCATATATTTT	CASSIGQSSGNTIYF
TRBV9	-	17	TRBJ1-3	-	TGTGCCAGCAGCGTAGTAGGGGCAGGTGGCGGTCCCAACACCATATATTTT	CASSVVGAGGGPNTIYF
TRBV28	-	16	TRBJ1-4	few	TGTGCCAGCAGTTCCCTTGAGGGAGCGACTAATGAAAAACTGTTTTTT	CASSSLEGATNEKLFF
TRBV11-2	-	14	TRBJ1-1	-	TGTGCCAGCAGCTTAGATCCAGGGAGCACTGAAGCTTTCTTT	CASSLDPGSTEAFF